The 27 T cell receptor beta chains in this list originate from one sample, sequenced in a study of blood T cells in healthy people across ages. A second PCR of about 6 to 12 cycles used a sample-barcoded 5' primer and a J-beta primer mix. MiXCR was run by TCRdb on the 5' RACE reads, yielding one entry per CDR3 protein. The data hold approximately 800,000 distinct CDR3 sequences, with around 45% observed a single time. The sequenced sample consisted of blood. These receptors originate from a man aged 80 or over in good health.

This clonotype was observed at least ten times. This chain uses TRBV28 with TRBJ2-2, with TRBD1 as a possible D gene (5 bases). With 5 bases removed from V and 4 bases from J, the gap between germline ends came to 20 bases. The CDR3 totals 17 residues. Germline-derived CDR1 and CDR2 are MDHEN and SYDVKM. Here the CDR3 reads CASSPSMWGAITGELFF. CDR3 sequence (DNA): TGTGCCAGCAGTCCATCTATGTGGGGCGCAATCACCGGGGAGCTGTTTTTT.

The chain is built from TRBV25-1 and TRBJ2-3; tentatively, D is TRBD1 or TRBD2 (5 bases each). Germline V gene sequence: CDR1 MGHDK, CDR2 SYGVNS. There are 15 residues in the CDR3. Trimming removed 1 base at V and 4 bases at J, with 12 bases between. CDR3: CASSEWKGTADTQYF. The CDR3 region has the DNA TGTGCCAGCAGTGAATGGAAGGGGACGGCAGATACGCAGTATTTT.

This clonotype appeared a few times. V gene TRBV20-1 combines with J gene TRBJ2-5; D ambiguous. CDR1 and CDR2 from the germline V gene are DFQATT and SNEGSKA (reference sequence). The V end lost 5 bases, the J end lost 5 bases, and 24 bases lay between the germline ends. The CDR3 extends over 16 amino acids. CDR3 amino acids: CSAEASQVGSQETQYF. CDR3 DNA sequence: TGCAGTGCTGAGGCCAGCCAGGTTGGGTCCCAGGAGACCCAGTACTTC.

The V call is TRBV6-5, the J call TRBJ2-3; no firm D call. CDR1 MNHEY and CDR2 SVGAGI come from the germline V gene. CDR3 length: 11 residues. Trimming removed 2 bases from V and 14 bases from J, with 11 bases in between. CDR3 region: CASSYNAESYF. The CDR3 region has the DNA TGTGCCAGCAGTTACAACGCCGAGTCGTATTTT.

J is TRBJ2-3 and V is TRBV7-9; tentative D call: TRBD1 (6 bases). The length of the CDR3 is 18 residues. Germline lookup yields CDR1 SEHNR and CDR2 FQNEAQ (reference sequence). Trimming pared 4 bases from V and 0 bases from J, leaving 20 bases between. The CDR3: CASSSSRQVHLSTDTQYF. The DNA of the CDR3 is TGTGCCAGCAGCTCATCCCGACAGGTTCACCTGAGCACAGATACGCAGTATTTT.

This clonotype was recorded a few times. A junction end diverges from the germline sequence, so it may reflect a read error. The chain's CDR3 is CASSVAVIATQYF. The CDR3, as DNA: TGTGCCAGCAGCGTAGCGGTAATCGCTACGCAGTATTTT. The rearrangement uses TRBV7-2 and TRBJ2-3; a weak D match, TRBD2 (6 bases). Per the germline V gene, CDR1 is SGHTA and CDR2 is FQGNSA. The CDR3 is 13 amino acids.

The V call is TRBV11-2, the J call TRBJ1-2; D not certain. Germline CDR1 and CDR2: SGHAT and FQNNGV. The V end was cut by 0 bases, the J end by 12 bases, with 8 bases between. CDR3 length equals 11 residues. The DNA of the CDR3 is TGTGCCAGCAGCTTAGATTCCGTGCACACCTTC. Its translation is CASSLDSVHTF. Complete variable domain (other parts from reference TRBV11-2 and TRBJ1-2): EAGVAQSPRYKIIEKRQSVAFWCNPISGHATLYWYQQILGQGPKLLIQFQNNGVVDDSQLPKDRFSAERLKGVDSTLKIQPAKLEDSAVYLCASSLDSVHTFGSGTRLTVV.

The V call is TRBV5-1, the J call TRBJ2-1; 11 bases are a match to TRBD2. The V and J ends lost 4 bases and 4 bases, in that order; junction bases with no gene match: 7. The CDR3 contains 16 residues. CDR1 is SGHRS, CDR2 YFSETQ, per germline. This CDR3 reads CASSVAASGRYNEQFF. The CDR3 bases are TGCGCCAGCAGCGTGGCGGCTAGCGGGAGGTACAATGAGCAGTTCTTC.

J is TRBJ2-7 and V is TRBV12-3 or TRBV12-4; D assignment may be TRBD1 or TRBD2 (5 bases each). The CDR3 runs 13 residues. Trimming pared 5 bases from V and 4 bases from J, leaving 12 bases between. CDR3 in DNA: TGTGCCAGCAGTCCCCCGTGGGGGTACGAGCAGTACTTC. Protein product: CASSPPWGYEQYF.

In DNA, the CDR3 is TGCGCCAGCAGCTATTCACTAGCGGGAGGGAGTGAGCAGTTCTTC. It encodes CASSYSLAGGSEQFF. The V and J genes are TRBV5-1 and TRBJ2-1, with 13 bases matching TRBD2. CDR1 SGHRS and CDR2 YFSETQ come from the germline V gene. This CDR3 region has 15 residues. With 3 bases clipped from V and 9 bases from J, the junction kept 6 bases outside the gene matches.

This clonotype appeared a single time. One end of the junction varies from germline; a read error may be responsible. The V and J genes are TRBV9 and TRBJ2-4; D unclear. From germline, CDR1 is SGDLS and CDR2 YYNGEE. This CDR3 region has 16 residues. CDR3 sequence reads: CASSHGPGEMGYEQSF. The CDR3 DNA follows: TGTGCCAGCAGCCACGGGCCAGGTGAAATGGGCTACGAGCAGTCCTTC.

The rearrangement uses TRBV7-2 and TRBJ2-6; 12 bases map to TRBD1. J lost 4 bases, V lost 1 base, and 5 bases had no gene match. CDR1 and CDR2 from the germline V gene are SGHTA and FQGNSA. The CDR3 is made up of 18 amino acids. The CDR3: CASSLEGQGAPGANVLTF. Here the CDR3 DNA reads TGTGCCAGCAGCTTAGAGGGACAGGGGGCTCCCGGGGCCAACGTCCTGACTTTC.

This clonotype was seen many times. The chain links TRBV6-1 to TRBJ1-6; D is undetermined. Germline V gene lookup returns CDR1 MNHNS and CDR2 SASEGT. The V end was cut by 7 bases, the J end by 7 bases, with 11 bases between. CDR3 size: 13 residues. The DNA of the CDR3 is TGTGCCAGCACCCAACAGATGAATTCACCCCTCCACTTT. It specifies CASTQQMNSPLHF.

This chain joins TRBV5-1 and TRBJ1-1, with a possible D match to TRBD1 (6 bases). V lost 4 bases to trimming and J lost 6 bases, with 13 bases between them. This CDR3 is 13 amino acids long. The germline V gene encodes CDR1 SGHRS and CDR2 YFSETQ. CDR3 sequence reads: CASSVARGSEAFF. CDR3 nucleotide sequence: TGCGCCAGCAGCGTGGCCAGGGGCTCTGAAGCTTTCTTT.

This clonotype was picked up a small number of times. This chain connects TRBV3-1 to TRBJ2-6; D ambiguous. Germline V CDR1 and CDR2: LGHDT, YNNKEL (reference sequence). V shed 3 bases and J shed 5 bases, with 11 bases lying between them. This CDR3 has 15 residues. This chain's CDR3 is CASSHDETWANVLTF. For the CDR3, the DNA is TGTGCCAGCAGCCACGACGAGACATGGGCCAACGTCCTGACTTTC.

V and J are TRBV6-2 or TRBV6-3 and TRBJ2-5, with D hard to call. V shed 4 bases and J shed 9 bases, with 18 bases lying between them. The germline V gene has CDR1 MNHEY and CDR2 SVGEGT. This CDR3 is 14 amino acids long. The CDR3 loop is CASSSTRGPAAQYF. The CDR3 nucleotides are TGTGCCAGCAGTTCAACCCGTGGTCCGGCGGCCCAGTACTTC.

The chain has TRBV28 and TRBJ2-5; 10 nucleotides agree with TRBD2. The germline CDR1 and CDR2 sequences are MDHEN and SYDVKM. The V segment lost 2 bases and the J segment 5 bases; nucleotides outside the gene matches: 8. The CDR3 is 16 amino acids. In DNA form, the CDR3 reads TGTGCCAGCAGTTTACAGGCTAGCGGGGGCCTTGAGACCCAGTACTTC. This sequence encodes CASSLQASGGLETQYF.

This clonotype was picked up a small number of times. This chain connects TRBV11-3 to TRBJ2-7, with a weak D call TRBD1 (5 bases). V was trimmed by 5 bases and J by 6 bases, leaving 17 bases between them. The CDR3 runs 14 residues. CDR1 and CDR2 from the germline V gene are SGHNT and YENEEA. Here the CDR3 reads CASSPLTGSGEQYF. The CDR3 nucleotides are TGTGCCAGCAGCCCTTTAACAGGTTCCGGCGAGCAGTACTTC.

The sample holds many counts of this clonotype. The junction departs from germline at one end; a sequencing error may be responsible. The rearrangement uses TRBV12-3 or TRBV12-4 and TRBJ2-1, with 10 bases fitting TRBD2. The CDR3 has 15 amino acids. This CDR3 is CASRLAGGLYNEQFF. The CDR3 DNA is TGTGCCAGCAGGTTAGCGGGAGGACTCTACAATGAGCAGTTCTTC.

The chain links TRBV9 to TRBJ2-4; TRBD1 matches 11 bases. The J call may be wrong; the DNA end is better matched by TRBJ2-5. This CDR3 region has 15 residues. CDR1 and CDR2 (germline): SGDLS, YYNGEE. The CDR3 is CASSKDRGRLETQYF. CDR3 coding DNA: TGTGCCAGCAGCAAGGACAGGGGGCGCTTAGAGACCCAGTACTTC.

On this clonotype itself: One end of the junction does not line up with germline, which may come from a read error. The chain links TRBV25-1 to TRBJ2-5; 7 nucleotides match TRBD2. The CDR3 is made up of 12 amino acids. Germline assignment: CDR1 MGHDK and CDR2 SYGVNS. The CDR3 reads CASSPGGETLYF. The CDR3 DNA reads as TGTGCCAGCAGCCCGGGAGGAGAGACCCTGTACTTC.

V usage is TRBV20-1 and J usage is TRBJ1-6; a possible D gene is TRBD1 (6 bases). The CDR3 is 19 residues long. CDR1 is DFQATT and CDR2 is SNEGSKA in the germline V gene (reference sequence). V lost 1 base to trimming and J lost 0 bases, with 19 bases between them. This CDR3 is CSARARGQFQFSYNSPLHF. The CDR3 region has the DNA TGCAGTGCTAGAGCCCGTGGACAGTTTCAGTTCTCCTATAATTCACCCCTCCACTTT.

The rearrangement uses TRBV20-1 and TRBJ1-2; 8 nucleotides match TRBD1. The germline CDR1 and CDR2 sequences are DFQATT and SNEGSKA (reference sequence). This CDR3 comprises 13 residues. V was pared by 4 bases and J by 4 bases, with 5 bases of the junction left unmatched. For the CDR3, the DNA is TGCAGTGCTAAGAAAGGACAGGGCTATGGCTACACCTTC. Its translation: CSAKKGQGYGYTF.

As to this clonotype: A much larger clone differs by one base, so this may be a read error. This rearrangement joins TRBV20-1 to TRBJ2-5, with TRBD2 matching over 7 bases. After removal of 4 bases from V and 9 bases from J, the junction contained 11 bases not matched to a gene. The CDR3 totals 13 residues. Germline V gives CDR1 DFQATT, CDR2 SNEGSKA (reference sequence). The CDR3 loop is CSANHMGREPQYF. The DNA of the CDR3 is TGCAGTGCTAACCACATGGGGAGGGAGCCCCAGTACTTC.

This chain joins TRBV3-1 and TRBJ2-7; 7 bases are a match to TRBD2. TRBJ2-5 explains the end of the DNA better; the J call may be wrong. This CDR3 contains 17 residues. CDR1 and CDR2 (germline): LGHDT, YNNKEL (reference sequence). The CDR3: CASSQAQYGGVRETQYF. DNA of the CDR3: TGTGCCAGCAGCCAAGCCCAGTATGGGGGGGTTCGAGAGACCCAGTACTTC.

In regard to this clonotype: An end of the junction differs from the germline gene, which may be a read error. The chain recombines TRBV20-1 with TRBJ2-1, with D possibly being TRBD2 (5 bases). From germline, CDR1 is DFQATT and CDR2 SNEGSKA (reference sequence). CDR3 length equals 15 residues. This CDR3 is CSAQGRVRAWNERFF. The CDR3 DNA reads TGCAGTGCTCAAGGGCGGGTTAGGGCCTGGAATGAGCGGTTCTTC.

Details on this clonotype: A much more abundant neighbour one base away suggests this may be a read error. The chain joins TRBV5-6 to TRBJ2-1, with D perhaps TRBD1 or TRBD2 (6 bases each). This CDR3 region has 15 residues. V was shortened by 2 bases and J by 13 bases, with 22 bases between the two germline ends. Germline CDR1 is SGHDT and CDR2 is YYEEEE. Here the CDR3 reads CASSFWGAREETQFF. The CDR3, as DNA: TGTGCCAGCAGCTTTTGGGGGGCGCGAGAAGAGACCCAGTTCTTC.